These 3 T cell receptor beta chains were all obtained from the same sample, sequenced in a study of cytomegalovirus exposure and HLA in healthy donors. Vbeta (60) and Jbeta (13) primers were used in the PCR. The data were produced by immunoSEQ multiplex PCR, yet TCRdb's version contains in-frame clones alone and is incomplete. The table records about 130,000 clones, approximately 84% of them present only once. The sequencing sample was made of PBMCs. These receptors were obtained from a young man in good health and CMV-seropositive.

The V call is TRBV5-5, the J call TRBJ2-5; D is possibly TRBD1 (5 bases). This CDR3 contains 16 residues. V was pared by 3 bases and J by 0 bases, with 15 bases between. The germline gives CDR1 SGHKS, CDR2 YYEKEE (reference sequence). This chain's CDR3 is CASSSQAGPNQETQYF. Here the CDR3 DNA reads TGTGCCAGCAGCTCCCAAGCAGGGCCCAACCAAGAGACCCAGTACTTC. Based on the CDR3 plus reference TRBV5-5 and TRBJ2-5, the full variable domain is DAGVTQSPTHLIKTRGQQVTLRCSPISGHKSVSWYQQVLGQGPQFIFQYYEKEERGRGNFPDRFSARQFPNYSSELNVNALLLGDSALYLCASSSQAGPNQETQYFGPGTRLLVL.

This clone was seen just once. The chain is built from TRBV5-6 and TRBJ2-2, with 9 bases matching TRBD1. CDR3 length: 15 amino acids. Germline lookup yields CDR1 SGHDT and CDR2 YYEEEE. With V trimmed by 4 bases and J by 3 bases, 4 bases remained unmatched. This chain's CDR3 is CASSRQGGYTGELFF. CDR3 bases: TGTGCCAGCAGCCGACAGGGGGGATACACCGGGGAGCTGTTTTTT.

The chain couples TRBV19 to TRBJ1-1; TRBD1 matches 7 bases. CDR3 length equals 14 residues. Per germline, CDR1 LNHDA and CDR2 SQIVND (reference sequence). Trimming cost V 4 bases and J 5 bases; bases outside gene matches: 7. The CDR3 spells CASSNRGFGTEAFF. The CDR3 DNA sequence: TGTGCCAGTAGTAACAGGGGCTTTGGGACTGAAGCTTTCTTT.